Sequencing of this T cell receptor beta chain was carried out in a study of blood T cell repertoires in COVID-19. Study-level information: The United States, Italy and Spain supplied acute and convalescent COVID-19 samples. Sample material is recorded as cDNA or gDNA derived from T cells, B-cell-depleted T cells, or PBMCs.

Original processing notes: Reference gene primer amplification yielded estimated nucleated cell counts. Profiled with immunoSEQ multiplex PCR; TCRdb holds only in-frame clones, not every one. The V and J calls and clone size are taken from that table; D and trimming were inferred from the DNA. This repertoire shows about 59,000 clones, 91% found once; its top ten account for approximately 8.1%. The CDR3 covers 15 residues. The germline CDR1 and CDR2 sequences are MNHEY and SVGEGT. J gave up 6 bases and V 6 bases, and 11 bases lay outside the gene matches. J is TRBJ2-4 and V is TRBV6-2 or TRBV6-3; 7 positions agree with TRBD1. The sample consisted of peripheral blood. This sequence originates from a human donor in a cohort sampled during active COVID-19. The DNA of the CDR3 is TGTGCCAGCAGCGTAAAAGGGGGCCCGTCAAACATTCAGTACTTC. Translation gives CASSVKGGPSNIQYF.